Below are 18 T cell receptor beta chains sequenced from a single sample in a study of blood T cell repertoires in COVID-19 (dated by TCRdb to 2020 to 2022). The method behind the library was the immunoSEQ multiplex PCR assay. Drawn from immuneACCESS, this table holds only the in-frame rearrangements with V and J called that TCRdb kept. Clones are partly lost; checked studies trace under half to an unresolved V gene and leave the rest unexplained. Recorded for this sample are about 430,000 clones; over 75% of them occurred a single time. 1.1% of the sample goes to the ten largest clones. The sample consisted of PBMCs or T cells enriched from blood (not recorded which). All receptors derive from a man under 40 who had recovered from COVID-19.

CDR3 amino acids: CASSEMAEGGTQYF. The CDR3 DNA sequence: TGTGCCAGCAGTGAAATGGCGGAAGGTGGGACCCAGTACTTC. This chain links TRBV2 with TRBJ2-5, with D uncertain. Germline V lookup: CDR1 SNHLY, CDR2 FYNNEI. Trimming left V 2 bases short and J 7 bases short, with 14 bases between. This CDR3 is 14 amino acids long.

The chain uses TRBV27 and TRBJ1-2, with 11 nucleotides matching TRBD1. The trim removed 2 bases at V and 4 bases at J, leaving 3 bases unmatched. This CDR3 region has 15 residues. Germline V lookup: CDR1 MNHEY, CDR2 SMNVEV (reference sequence). The CDR3 bases are TGTGCCAGCAGTTTAGGACAGGGGGCGGTCTATGGCTACACCTTC. Amino acids: CASSLGQGAVYGYTF.

The chain has TRBV29-1 and TRBJ2-1; TRBD2 aligns across 7 bases. The CDR3 is made up of 15 amino acids. The V and J ends lost 8 bases and 2 bases, in that order; junction bases with no gene match: 12. The germline V gene has CDR1 SQVTM and CDR2 ANQGSEA. This CDR3 reads CSSTKAGPPYNEQFF. CDR3 coding DNA: TGCAGCTCAACGAAAGCGGGGCCCCCCTACAATGAGCAGTTCTTC.

This clone has only one observation. This CDR3 is CASSPGTSGRVYNEQFF. The CDR3 DNA is TGTGCCAGCTCACCAGGGACTAGCGGGAGGGTCTACAATGAGCAGTTCTTC. This chain joins TRBV18 and TRBJ2-1, with 16 bases aligning to TRBD2. CDR3 size: 17 residues. The germline V gene has CDR1 KGHSH and CDR2 LQKENI. V was pared by 2 bases and J by 3 bases, with 1 base of the junction left unmatched.

The genes are TRBV28 and TRBJ1-2; D gene ambiguous. The germline V gene has CDR1 MDHEN and CDR2 SYDVKM. The CDR3 length is 15 residues. V was pared by 5 bases and J by 2 bases, with 15 bases between. CDR3 amino acids: CASSPGVAINYGYTF. The CDR3 DNA reads as TGTGCCAGCAGTCCCGGCGTAGCTATAAACTATGGCTACACCTTC.

This chain links TRBV5-4 with TRBJ1-3; the match to TRBD1 covers 9 bases. The germline V gene encodes CDR1 SGHNT and CDR2 YYREEE (reference sequence). This CDR3 is built from 18 residues. The junction had 14 bases not matched to a gene; V was cut back by 3 bases and J by 4 bases. CDR3 DNA: TGTGCCAGCAGCTCGCCGGGACAGGGTGGCTCACTGGGAAACACCATATATTTT. Its translation: CASSSPGQGGSLGNTIYF.

This chain links TRBV6-5 with TRBJ1-3; no definite D call. The germline gives CDR1 MNHEY, CDR2 SVGAGI. Trimming removed 7 bases from V and 2 bases from J, with 9 bases in between. The CDR3 spans 13 residues. The DNA for the CDR3 is TGTGCCAGCACGACGGGGACTGGAAACACCATATATTTT. Translated, it gives CASTTGTGNTIYF.

This clone was seen just once. J is TRBJ1-6 and V is TRBV7-8; 10 nucleotides line up with TRBD1. V shed 3 bases and J 10 bases; nucleotides not matched to a gene: 6. Germline CDR1 SGHVS, CDR2 FQNEAQ. This CDR3 region has 15 residues. CDR3 coding DNA: TGTGCCAGCAGCTTGGCCGGGACAGGGGTCTCACCCCTCCACTTT. This encodes CASSLAGTGVSPLHF.

The rearrangement links TRBV19 to TRBJ1-5; D is undetermined. Germline lookup yields CDR1 LNHDA and CDR2 SQIVND (reference sequence). The CDR3 loop spans 15 amino acids. V gave up 1 base and J gave up 8 bases, with 15 bases separating them. The CDR3 DNA reads as TGTGCCAGTAGTATAGGAACGGCCTACGGGGAGCCCCAGCATTTT. As protein: CASSIGTAYGEPQHF.

For the CDR3, the DNA is TGTGCCAGCAGCTTAGGAACTAGCGGGAGTACCGGGGAGCTGTTTTTT. It yields the protein CASSLGTSGSTGELFF. This chain connects TRBV11-2 to TRBJ2-2; TRBD2 matches at 11 bases. V dropped 1 base and J dropped 5; count of bases not matched to a gene: 3. Germline CDR1 reads SGHAT; CDR2 reads FQNNGV. This CDR3 contains 16 residues.

The V gene is TRBV27, the J gene TRBJ2-1; 7 bases agree with TRBD2. Germline V gene lookup returns CDR1 MNHEY and CDR2 SMNVEV (reference sequence). Losses at the gene ends were 2 bases for V and 0 bases for J; bases not matched to a gene: 13. The CDR3 totals 19 residues. This chain's CDR3 is CASSLGSVAGASSYNEQFF. The DNA of the CDR3 is TGTGCCAGCAGTTTAGGGTCCGTTGCGGGAGCGAGCTCCTACAATGAGCAGTTCTTC.

The chain employs TRBV3-1 (or the pseudogene TRBV3-2) and TRBJ2-2; possibly TRBD2 for D (6 bases). This CDR3 comprises 15 residues. Trimming cost V 0 bases and J 4 bases, with 9 bases left between them. Germline V gives CDR1 LGHDT, CDR2 YNNKEL (reference sequence). The CDR3 loop reads CASSQDIGSTGELFF. Here the CDR3 DNA reads TGTGCCAGCAGCCAAGATATCGGGAGCACCGGGGAGCTGTTTTTT.

The chain uses TRBV10-3 and TRBJ1-2, with 11 bases matching TRBD1. Germline CDR1 is ENHRY and CDR2 is SYGVKD. This CDR3 has 15 residues. J lost 8 bases, V lost 7 bases, and 12 bases had no gene match. As DNA, the CDR3 is TGTGCCATCAATGGATTCGGGACAGGGGGTGAAGGCTACACCTTC. Residues: CAINGFGTGGEGYTF.

The rearrangement links TRBV14 to TRBJ1-2; D unclear. V lost 1 base and J lost 4, with 7 bases in between. The CDR3 loop spans 13 amino acids. Per germline, CDR1 SGHDN and CDR2 FVKESK. The CDR3 here is CASSQVGGYGYTF. The CDR3 DNA sequence: TGTGCCAGCAGCCAAGTAGGCGGCTATGGCTACACCTTC.

V usage is TRBV2 and J usage is TRBJ1-5; D is unclear. Germline loops: CDR1 SNHLY, CDR2 FYNNEI. The V and J ends lost 4 bases and 11 bases respectively, with 9 bases between them. The CDR3 sequence is 11 residues long. The DNA for the CDR3 is TGTGCCAGCAGTGTTCGGGAGGCCCAGCATTTT. Translation: CASSVREAQHF.

V and J are TRBV29-1 and TRBJ2-7; TRBD1 matches at 7 bases. V shed 3 bases, J shed 6 bases, and the junction held 8 bases outside the gene matches. Germline V gives CDR1 SQVTM, CDR2 ANQGSEA. The length of the CDR3 is 13 residues. In DNA, the CDR3 is TGCAGCGTTGACAGGGGGTTAAGCGGCGAGCAGTACTTC. The encoded protein is CSVDRGLSGEQYF.

The chain carries TRBV28 and TRBJ1-2, with TRBD1 as a possible D gene (5 bases). The CDR3 spans 12 residues. Germline V gene data show CDR1 as MDHEN and CDR2 as SYDVKM. V was trimmed by 3 bases and J by 6 bases, leaving 8 bases between them. CDR3 bases: TGTGCCAGCAGTTTCGGAGGGGATGGCTACACCTTC. It yields the protein CASSFGGDGYTF.

The rearrangement links TRBV5-1 to TRBJ2-1, with TRBD2 as a possible D gene (6 bases). Trimming cost V 0 bases and J 3 bases, with 13 bases left between them. Germline assignment: CDR1 SGHRS and CDR2 YFSETQ. This CDR3 has 16 amino acids. The CDR3 reads CASSLAGGISYNEQFF. In nucleotides, the CDR3 is TGCGCCAGCAGCTTGGCCGGCGGGATAAGCTACAATGAGCAGTTCTTC.